These T cell receptor beta chains were read from a single sample in a study of blood T cell repertoires in COVID-19. This table comes from immunoSEQ multiplex PCR, and its TCRdb copy is limited to in-frame clones, with some not included. The table has some 150,000 clones, about 88% seen once. Sequencing was carried out using peripheral blood. The receptors here all came from a woman of 80 years or more in a cohort sampled during active or convalescent COVID-19. Both conserved end residues are part of each CDR3. The D gene is left open where the match is weak. Not every row has a clone size; where given, it reads once, few, many or a size class.

size: -
D: TRBD2
V: TRBV6-2/TRBV6-3
J: TRBJ2-3
CDR3: CASSTLAGERSSTDTQYF
DNA: TGTGCCAGCAGCACTCTAGCGGGCGAACGTTCTAGCACAGATACGCAGTATTTT

size: -
D: TRBD1
V: TRBV4-3
J: TRBJ1-1
CDR3: CASSHVDRVGEAFF
DNA: TGCGCCAGCAGCCATGTAGACAGGGTTGGGGAAGCTTTCTTT

size: once
D: -
V: TRBV15
J: TRBJ2-1
CDR3: CATSRDYGREQFF
DNA: TGTGCCACCAGCAGAGACTATGGGAGGGAGCAGTTCTTC

size: -
D: -
V: TRBV27
J: TRBJ2-2
CDR3: CATAHGHGNTGELFF
DNA: TGTGCCACCGCACACGGACATGGGAACACCGGGGAGCTGTTTTTT

size: -
D: TRBD1
V: TRBV28
J: TRBJ2-7
CDR3: CASSLDRLRSYEQYF
DNA: TGTGCCAGCAGTTTGGACAGGTTGAGATCCTACGAGCAGTACTTC

size: -
D: -
V: TRBV19
J: TRBJ1-5
CDR3: CASSNNWGSNQPQHF
DNA: TGTGCCAGTAGTAATAATTGGGGCAGCAATCAGCCCCAGCATTTT

size: once
D: -
V: TRBV14
J: TRBJ2-3
CDR3: CASSQRLLGGDTQYF
DNA: TGTGCCAGCAGCCAACGTCTACTCGGGGGTGATACGCAGTATTTT

size: once
D: TRBD1
V: TRBV9
J: TRBJ1-4
CDR3: CASSTGTGGEKLFF
DNA: TGTGCCAGCAGCACCGGGACAGGGGGTGAAAAACTGTTTTTT

size: -
D: TRBD2
V: TRBV27
J: TRBJ2-2
CDR3: CASSLWGGGALTGELFF
DNA: TGTGCCAGCAGTTTATGGGGCGGGGGGGCTTTAACCGGGGAGCTGTTTTTT

size: -
D: TRBD2
V: TRBV19
J: TRBJ2-7
CDR3: CASSSSGGGSYEQYF
DNA: TGTGCCAGTAGTAGCTCGGGAGGAGGCTCCTACGAGCAGTACTTC

size: -
D: TRBD1
V: TRBV10-3
J: TRBJ2-2
CDR3: CAINWDRTNTGELFF
DNA: TGTGCCATCAACTGGGACAGGACGAACACCGGGGAGCTGTTTTTT

size: -
D: -
V: TRBV18
J: TRBJ2-5
CDR3: CASSPGTQETQYF
DNA: TGTGCCAGCTCACCAGGTACTCAAGAGACCCAGTACTTC

size: -
D: -
V: TRBV28
J: TRBJ1-5
CDR3: CASRGWGDQPQHF
DNA: TGTGCCAGCAGGGGGTGGGGGGATCAGCCCCAGCATTTT

size: -
D: TRBD1
V: TRBV5-4
J: TRBJ2-7
CDR3: CASSPRDRTYEQYF
DNA: TGTGCCAGCAGCCCCCGGGACAGGACCTACGAGCAGTACTTC

size: -
D: TRBD1
V: TRBV2
J: TRBJ1-4
CDR3: CASRQTGALAVEKLFF
DNA: TGTGCCAGCAGACAAACAGGGGCGCTGGCCGTGGAAAAACTGTTTTTT

size: -
D: -
V: TRBV14
J: TRBJ2-1
CDR3: CASSGLLYSNEQFF
DNA: TGTGCCAGCAGTGGACTCTTGTATAGCAATGAGCAGTTCTTC

size: few
D: -
V: TRBV9
J: TRBJ2-7
CDR3: CASSSPEGGVFYEQYF
DNA: TGTGCCAGCAGCTCCCCGGAGGGAGGAGTATTTTACGAGCAGTACTTC

size: -
D: -
V: TRBV19
J: TRBJ2-3
CDR3: CAAKGLGTDTQYF
DNA: TGTGCCGCGAAGGGGCTGGGCACAGATACGCAGTATTTT

size: -
D: -
V: TRBV4-3
J: TRBJ1-4
CDR3: CASSSRDGRNEKLFF
DNA: TGCGCCAGCAGCTCTCGCGATGGGAGGAATGAAAAACTGTTTTTT

size: once
D: -
V: TRBV27
J: TRBJ1-4
CDR3: CASSEQGTNEKLFF
DNA: TGTGCCAGCAGCGAGCAGGGGACTAATGAAAAACTGTTTTTT

size: -
D: TRBD1
V: TRBV5-8
J: TRBJ1-2
CDR3: CASSRGQGGPGYTF
DNA: TGTGCCAGCAGCCGGGGACAGGGGGGGCCTGGCTACACCTTC

size: -
D: -
V: TRBV20-1
J: TRBJ2-1
CDR3: CSAIEGQGSSYNEQFF
DNA: TGCAGTGCTATTGAGGGGCAGGGGAGCTCCTACAATGAGCAGTTCTTC

size: -
D: -
V: TRBV14
J: TRBJ1-1
CDR3: CASSQVGETANTEAFF
DNA: TGTGCCAGCAGCCAAGTCGGGGAGACGGCTAACACTGAAGCTTTCTTT

size: -
D: -
V: TRBV29-1
J: TRBJ1-2
CDR3: CSVRQTRDEPNRSYGYTF
DNA: TGCAGCGTCCGACAAACTCGGGATGAGCCTAATAGAAGCTATGGCTACACCTTC

size: -
D: -
V: TRBV28
J: TRBJ1-5
CDR3: CASANRDLANQPQHF
DNA: TGTGCCAGCGCGAACAGGGACCTAGCTAATCAGCCCCAGCATTTT

size: -
D: -
V: TRBV6-5
J: TRBJ1-3
CDR3: CASSYQSSYSGNTIYF
DNA: TGTGCCAGCAGTTACCAATCTAGCTACTCTGGAAACACCATATATTTT

size: once
D: TRBD1
V: TRBV9
J: TRBJ1-4
CDR3: CASSAPTLGQQEGGLFF
DNA: TGTGCCAGCAGCGCGCCGACTTTGGGACAGCAAGAAGGAGGACTGTTTTTT

size: -
D: -
V: TRBV18
J: TRBJ2-5
CDR3: CASSETGRETQYF
DNA: TGTGCCAGCTCAGAAACAGGGCGCGAGACCCAGTACTTC